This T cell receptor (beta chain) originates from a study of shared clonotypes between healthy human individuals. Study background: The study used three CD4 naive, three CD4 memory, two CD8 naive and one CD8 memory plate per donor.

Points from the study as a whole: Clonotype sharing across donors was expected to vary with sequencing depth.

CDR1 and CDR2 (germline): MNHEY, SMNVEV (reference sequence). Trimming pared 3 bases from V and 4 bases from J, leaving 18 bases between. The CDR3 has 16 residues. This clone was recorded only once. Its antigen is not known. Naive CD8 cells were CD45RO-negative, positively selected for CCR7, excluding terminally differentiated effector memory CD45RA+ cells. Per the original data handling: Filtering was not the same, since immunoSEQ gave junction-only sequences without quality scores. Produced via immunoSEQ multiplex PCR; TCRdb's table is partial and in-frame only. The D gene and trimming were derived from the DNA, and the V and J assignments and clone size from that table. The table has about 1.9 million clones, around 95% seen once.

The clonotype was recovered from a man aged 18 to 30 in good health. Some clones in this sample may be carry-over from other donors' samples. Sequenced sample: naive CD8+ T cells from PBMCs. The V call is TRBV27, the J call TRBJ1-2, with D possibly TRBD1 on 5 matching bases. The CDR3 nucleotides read TGTGCCAGCAGTTTCTCCGCGGGGGAAAGGGGCTATGGCTACACCTTC. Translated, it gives CASSFSAGERGYGYTF.